Below, 24 T cell receptor beta chains from the same sample are listed, as sequenced in a study of shared clonotypes between healthy human individuals. Method: immunoSEQ multiplex PCR; TCRdb's copy keeps in-frame clones and lacks some. The data hold roughly 2.4 million clones, with approximately 94% observed a single time. The sample was naive CD4+ T cells sorted from blood. This sample's subset: CD45RA+ positively selected. These receptors all stem from a man aged 18 to 29 in good health.

This clone occurred once. The rearrangement uses TRBV27 and TRBJ1-5; 11 bases map to TRBD1. The CDR3 loop spans 15 amino acids. Germline V gives CDR1 MNHEY, CDR2 SMNVEV (reference sequence). The ends lost 5 bases at V and 7 bases at J; junction bases unmatched: 7. The CDR3 is CASSPGTGGGQPQHF. The CDR3 DNA is TGTGCCAGCAGTCCCGGGACAGGGGGAGGCCAGCCCCAGCATTTT.

V usage is TRBV10-1 and J usage is TRBJ1-3; TRBD1 agrees at 7 bases. CDR3 length: 14 residues. Germline CDR1 reads WNHNN; CDR2 reads SYGVQD (reference sequence). Written as DNA, the CDR3 is TGCGCGATCGGGCAGGGGGGCACTGGAAACACCATATATTTT. Its protein product is CAIGQGGTGNTIYF.

The rearrangement links TRBV28 to TRBJ2-7, with D perhaps TRBD1 or TRBD2 (5 bases each). Germline V gene sequence: CDR1 MDHEN, CDR2 SYDVKM. V lost 2 bases to trimming and J lost 7 bases, with 12 bases between them. The CDR3 extends over 13 amino acids. The CDR3 protein is CASSLGGPGEQYF. The CDR3 DNA is TGTGCCAGCAGTTTAGGGGGTCCGGGAGAGCAGTACTTC.

CDR3 nucleotides: TGTGCCAGCAGTGTGGGGGGAAGCTATGGCTACACCTTC. Encoded protein: CASSVGGSYGYTF. The chain employs TRBV2 and TRBJ1-2; possibly TRBD1 for D (5 bases). Looked up from germline, CDR1 is SNHLY and CDR2 is FYNNEI. CDR3 length equals 13 residues. Trimming removed 4 bases from V and 4 bases from J, with 10 bases in between.

The chain joins TRBV7-9 to TRBJ1-6, with D unclear. This CDR3 comprises 16 residues. The V end lost 1 base, the J end lost 7 bases, and 14 bases lay between the germline ends. Germline values: CDR1 SEHNR, CDR2 FQNEAQ (reference sequence). CDR3 bases: TGTGCCAGCAGCTTAGAGCCGGCTTTTAGCAATTCACCCCTCCACTTT. It is translated as CASSLEPAFSNSPLHF.

This sequence joins TRBV19 and TRBJ1-6; 8 bases agree with TRBD1. The CDR3 runs 17 residues. Germline assignment: CDR1 LNHDA and CDR2 SQIVND (reference sequence). The J segment lost 8 bases and the V segment lost 2 bases, leaving 11 bases of the junction unmatched. CDR3 loop: CASSIRLTGGRDSPLHF. DNA of the CDR3: TGTGCCAGTAGTATAAGATTAACAGGGGGAAGGGATTCACCCCTCCACTTT.

V gene TRBV30 combines with J gene TRBJ1-6, with 10 bases matching TRBD1. With 2 bases clipped from V and 8 bases from J, the junction kept 3 bases outside the gene matches. Germline V lookup: CDR1 GTSNPN, CDR2 SVGIG (reference sequence). The CDR3 extends over 14 amino acids. The CDR3 DNA reads TGTGCCTGGAGTCCGGGACAGGGGTATTCACCCCTCCACTTT. Amino acids: CAWSPGQGYSPLHF.

V and J are TRBV5-4 and TRBJ2-1; 7 nucleotides line up with TRBD2. Germline assignment: CDR1 SGHNT and CDR2 YYREEE (reference sequence). The ends lost 4 bases at V and 4 bases at J; junction bases unmatched: 8. The CDR3 covers 15 residues. The CDR3 is CASSAPSGSYNEQFF. The CDR3 region has the DNA TGTGCCAGCAGCGCCCCTAGCGGCTCGTACAATGAGCAGTTCTTC. Looking up the rest from reference TRBV5-4 and TRBJ2-1 gives the full variable domain: ETGVTQSPTHLIKTRGQQVTLRCSSQSGHNTVSWYQQALGQGPQFIFQYYREEENGRGNFPPRFSGLQFPNYSSELNVNALELDDSALYLCASSAPSGSYNEQFFGPGTRLTVL.

This chain joins TRBV4-1 and TRBJ2-7; a possible D gene is TRBD2 (7 bases). Germline V gene sequence: CDR1 MGHRA, CDR2 YSYEKL. CDR3 length: 15 residues. Trimming took off 0 bases at V and 4 bases at J, with 13 bases between the two ends. CDR3 amino acids: CASSQDGAGAYEQYF. In DNA form, the CDR3 reads TGCGCCAGCAGCCAAGATGGGGCGGGGGCGTACGAGCAGTACTTC.

The chain combines TRBV19 with TRBJ2-7, with D tentatively TRBD2 (5 bases). CDR1 and CDR2 (germline): LNHDA, SQIVND (reference sequence). CDR3 length: 14 residues. Trimming removed 5 bases at V and 0 bases at J, with 11 bases between. CDR3 nucleotide sequence: TGTGCCAGTAGTGCCCAAGGGAGCTCCTACGAGCAGTACTTC. Translation gives CASSAQGSSYEQYF.

The chain joins TRBV6-5 to TRBJ2-7, with D maybe TRBD2 (6 bases). Germline V gene sequence: CDR1 MNHEY, CDR2 SVGAGI. Deletions cut 6 bases from V and 1 base from J, with 13 bases between. This CDR3 region has 14 residues. The CDR3 region is CASRYGAGSYEQYF. As DNA, the CDR3 is TGTGCCAGCAGATACGGAGCGGGTTCCTACGAGCAGTACTTC.

A remark on this clone: The limits of the CDR3 on the DNA are not certain, so only TCRdb's listed CDR3 is given. This sequence joins TRBV30 and TRBJ2-2; the listed D gene, TRBD2, was not tested against the DNA. Per germline, CDR1 GTSNPN and CDR2 SVGIG (reference sequence). The CDR3 spans 13 amino acids, including both terminal residues. The CDR3 here is CAWGGLRAGELFF.

As to this clone: Other nucleotide sequences in the sample specify the same CDR3. The V call is TRBV9, the J call TRBJ2-5, with 7 nucleotides matching TRBD1. The V gene's germline CDR1 is SGDLS and CDR2 YYNGEE. This CDR3 comprises 14 residues. V lost 2 bases, J lost 2 bases, and 3 bases stayed unmatched. The CDR3 is CASSVGTVQETQYF. In nucleotides, the CDR3 is TGTGCCAGCAGCGTCGGGACAGTTCAAGAGACCCAGTACTTC.

V usage is TRBV9 and J usage is TRBJ1-6; 9 bases map to TRBD1. V trimming: 0 bases; J trimming: 0 bases; junction bases outside the gene matches: 7. The CDR3 contains 19 residues. Germline V gene lookup returns CDR1 SGDLS and CDR2 YYNGEE. As DNA, the CDR3 is TGTGCCAGCAGCGTAGGGGAGGGACAGGGTAGCTCCTATAATTCACCCCTCCACTTT. This gives the protein CASSVGEGQGSSYNSPLHF.

DNA of the CDR3: TGCGCCAGCAGCCAAGATCGGCTAGGACACGAGCAGTACTTC. Encoded protein: CASSQDRLGHEQYF. The V call is TRBV4-1, the J call TRBJ2-7; no clear D gene. In germline, CDR1 is MGHRA, CDR2 YSYEKL. This CDR3 is built from 14 residues. The V end was cut by 0 bases, the J end by 5 bases, with 11 bases between.

The J gene is TRBJ2-2, the V gene TRBV5-1, with D perhaps matching TRBD1 (6 bases). Germline assignment: CDR1 SGHRS and CDR2 YFSETQ. With 7 bases removed from V and 4 bases from J, the gap between germline ends came to 23 bases. The CDR3 extends over 17 amino acids. CDR3 in amino acids: CASQYTGTPYLTGELFF. The DNA of the CDR3 is TGCGCCAGCCAGTACACCGGGACACCTTATCTCACCGGGGAGCTGTTTTTT.

The chain uses TRBV18 and TRBJ2-3; 13 bases align to TRBD2. Germline V gene data show CDR1 as KGHSH and CDR2 as LQKENI. V lost 3 bases, J lost 2 bases, and 14 bases stayed unmatched. This CDR3 spans 20 amino acids. The CDR3 DNA sequence: TGTGCCAGCTCACCTCCTCTGACTAGCGGGGGGACCTTTCTCACAGATACGCAGTATTTT. Protein product: CASSPPLTSGGTFLTDTQYF.

The genes are TRBV10-2 and TRBJ1-1, with a possible D match to TRBD1 (6 bases). This CDR3 spans 15 amino acids. Trimming left V 3 bases short and J 0 bases short, with 11 bases between. The germline V gene encodes CDR1 WSHSY and CDR2 SAAADI. The CDR3 DNA reads as TGCGCCAGCAGTGACGGACAGTTGATGAACACTGAAGCTTTCTTT. Translation gives CASSDGQLMNTEAFF.

The rearrangement links TRBV7-2 to TRBJ2-5, with a weak D call TRBD2 (6 bases). This CDR3 has 15 amino acids. Germline values: CDR1 SGHTA, CDR2 FQGNSA. V shed 3 bases and J shed 5 bases, with 16 bases lying between them. The CDR3 coding sequence is TGTGCCAGCAGCTTCGGGGGAGGCCTCCAGGAGACCCAGTACTTC. This gives the protein CASSFGGGLQETQYF.

V usage is TRBV30 and J usage is TRBJ1-2; 7 bases match TRBD1. Germline-derived CDR1 and CDR2 are GTSNPN and SVGIG (reference sequence). The CDR3 runs to 13 residues. V was clipped by 0 bases and J by 8 bases; unmatched bases: 6. In DNA form, the CDR3 reads TGTGCCTGGAGTGTACGAACAGGGGACGGCTACACCTTC. This gives the protein CAWSVRTGDGYTF.

This clone was recorded many times. This chain links TRBV9 with TRBJ2-5; D call uncertain. CDR1 and CDR2 (germline): SGDLS, YYNGEE. Trimming took off 3 bases at V and 5 bases at J, with 17 bases between the two ends. CDR3 length: 15 residues. The CDR3 coding sequence is TGTGCCAGCAGCGCCCCAACGAGCAGCGCGGAGACCCAGTACTTC. This encodes CASSAPTSSAETQYF.

The J gene is TRBJ1-2, the V gene TRBV5-6, with D possibly being TRBD1 (5 bases). Trimming took 2 bases from V and 11 from J, leaving 10 bases between them. The CDR3 is 11 amino acids. Germline V gene lookup returns CDR1 SGHDT and CDR2 YYEEEE. DNA of the CDR3: TGTGCCAGCAGCTTCGAGGGACCGTACACCTTC. Translated, it gives CASSFEGPYTF.

This clone was recorded once. The chain employs TRBV14 and TRBJ1-1, with D tentatively TRBD1 (6 bases). V shed 3 bases and J shed 10 bases, with 21 bases lying between them. This CDR3 region has 15 residues. Germline CDR1 and CDR2: SGHDN and FVKESK. CDR3 in amino acids: CASSQVRRGVGVAFF. The DNA for the CDR3 is TGTGCCAGCAGCCAGGTTCGCAGGGGCGTTGGTGTAGCTTTCTTT.

This rearrangement joins TRBV5-1 to TRBJ2-7; 10 positions agree with TRBD2. This CDR3 is built from 15 residues. Germline V gene lookup returns CDR1 SGHRS and CDR2 YFSETQ. Trimming took 4 bases from V and 5 from J; bases not matched to a gene: 9. CDR3 sequence: CASSPTASGSDEQYF. The CDR3 DNA reads as TGCGCCAGCAGCCCCACCGCTAGCGGGAGCGACGAGCAGTACTTC.